This T cell receptor beta chain was profiled in a study of cytomegalovirus exposure and HLA in healthy donors. Study-wide context: HLA-typed donors contributed about 85 million unique TCRs, which were held in an early data release.

The study's findings and limits: Most CMV-associated TCR beta chains were later found to appear HLA-restricted. Later analysis found that TCR beta chains associated with HLA were more clonally expanded than other, equally common chains.

It was with 60 Vbeta and 13 Jbeta primers that the PCR ran. Using immunoSEQ multiplex PCR, the repertoire was profiled, and TCRdb retains in-frame clones only, with some absent. The sample lists under 200,000 clones, about 83% occurring once. Remarks on this clone: The antigen is not known.

Specimen: PBMCs. The clonotype originates from a woman aged 25-40 years in good health and CMV-seronegative.

CDR3: CASSLRAAFTEAFF. CDR3 sequence (DNA): TGTGCCAGCAGCTTGAGGGCAGCTTTCACTGAAGCTTTCTTT. The chain recombines TRBV11-2 with TRBJ1-1; unclear D gene. This CDR3 contains 14 residues. CDR1 is SGHAT and CDR2 is FQNNGV in the germline V gene. Trimming took 3 bases from V and 4 from J, leaving 12 bases between them.